The 13 T cell receptor beta chains presented below share a single source sample, sequenced in a study of beta chain features in type 1 diabetes. Investigators reverse transcribed all isolated RNA, so they sequenced expressed TCRB transcripts. Here immunoSEQ multiplex PCR was the method, and the copy in TCRdb shows in-frame clones only, minus some. The data show a few hundred thousand clones, with approximately 16% seen just once and 0.019% held by the top ten. Sequencing input: naive CD4+ T cells from blood. Receptors were obtained from a woman between 18 and 29 years old in good health.

J is TRBJ1-2 and V is TRBV7-9; D is unresolved. V was shortened by 5 bases and J by 0 bases, with 13 bases between the two germline ends. CDR1 is SEHNR, CDR2 FQNEAQ, per germline (reference sequence). The CDR3 loop spans 15 amino acids. The CDR3 is CASSRGHSANYGYTF. As DNA, the CDR3 is TGTGCCAGCAGCCGCGGGCACAGTGCTAACTATGGCTACACCTTC.

V is TRBV11-2 and J is TRBJ2-1, with TRBD1 matching 8 bases. Germline assignment: CDR1 SGHAT and CDR2 FQNNGV. This CDR3 has 14 amino acids. The trim removed 0 bases at V and 9 bases at J, leaving 4 bases unmatched. The CDR3 DNA sequence: TGTGCCAGCAGCTTAGAGACAGGGGTTGGTGAGCAGTTCTTC. It is translated as CASSLETGVGEQFF. Filled out from reference TRBV11-2 and TRBJ2-1, the complete variable domain reads EAGVAQSPRYKIIEKRQSVAFWCNPISGHATLYWYQQILGQGPKLLIQFQNNGVVDDSQLPKDRFSAERLKGVDSTLKIQPAKLEDSAVYLCASSLETGVGEQFFGPGTRLTVL.

J is TRBJ1-2 and V is TRBV9; D might be TRBD1 (6 bases). Germline assignment: CDR1 SGDLS and CDR2 YYNGEE. V lost 4 bases and J 2 bases, leaving 21 bases between the germline ends. CDR3 length: 17 residues. The CDR3 loop reads CASSPAGQQWKNYGYTF. CDR3 coding DNA: TGTGCCAGCAGCCCAGCCGGACAGCAGTGGAAGAACTATGGCTACACCTTC.

The CDR3 sequence is CASTFQQGAGYGYTF. The CDR3 coding sequence is TGTGCCAGCACCTTCCAACAGGGGGCGGGCTATGGCTACACCTTC. The rearrangement links TRBV5-6 to TRBJ1-2; 9 nucleotides line up with TRBD1. Germline loops: CDR1 SGHDT, CDR2 YYEEEE. The V and J ends lost 6 bases and 4 bases, in that order; junction bases with no gene match: 10. The CDR3 runs 15 residues.

This clone was observed a few times. The DNA of the CDR3 is TGTGCCAGCAACGCGGGACAGGCGGACACCGGGGAGCTGTTTTTT. Its protein is CASNAGQADTGELFF. The chain is built from TRBV28 and TRBJ2-2; 8 positions agree with TRBD1. The CDR3 has 15 residues. Germline lookup yields CDR1 MDHEN and CDR2 SYDVKM. J gave up 3 bases and V 7 bases, and 7 bases lay outside the gene matches.

The V and J genes are TRBV25-1 and TRBJ2-7, with 8 bases fitting TRBD1. Germline V gives CDR1 MGHDK, CDR2 SYGVNS. The CDR3 has 14 amino acids. V dropped 2 bases and J dropped 6; count of bases not matched to a gene: 6. DNA of the CDR3: TGTGCCAGCAGTGAACCGGGACAGGCTCGCGAGCAGTACTTC. Encoded protein: CASSEPGQAREQYF.

This clone has a handful of counts. V usage is TRBV4-3 and J usage is TRBJ1-1; D ambiguous. The CDR3 extends over 13 amino acids. Per the germline V gene, CDR1 is LGHNA and CDR2 is YSLEER. The V gene lost 2 bases and the J gene lost 3 bases, with 7 bases spanning the gap. This chain's CDR3 is CASSQRLDTEAFF. In nucleotides, the CDR3 is TGCGCCAGCAGCCAACGGCTAGACACTGAAGCTTTCTTT.

This clone was seen only a few times. The rearrangement links TRBV5-6 to TRBJ2-7; TRBD1 might be the D (6 bases). Trimming took off 1 base at V and 5 bases at J, with 16 bases between the two ends. The CDR3 sequence is 15 residues long. Germline V gene lookup returns CDR1 SGHDT and CDR2 YYEEEE. The CDR3 sequence: CASSLPGVLNHEQYF. The CDR3 nucleotides read TGTGCCAGCAGCTTGCCAGGGGTTCTGAACCACGAGCAGTACTTC.

This clone was detected only a few times. The chain combines TRBV6-6 with TRBJ1-5; D gene unclear. CDR3 length equals 15 residues. Germline CDR1 reads MNHNY; CDR2 reads SVGAGI (reference sequence). V was trimmed by 2 bases and J by 3 bases, leaving 11 bases between them. For the CDR3, the DNA is TGTGCCAGCAGTTACCCGCCAGAATACAATCAGCCCCAGCATTTT. It encodes CASSYPPEYNQPQHF.

In its sample, this clone was seen a few times. The rearrangement joins TRBV5-1 to TRBJ2-5, with D uncertain. V was shortened by 2 bases and J by 5 bases, with 13 bases between the two germline ends. Germline V gene lookup returns CDR1 SGHRS and CDR2 YFSETQ. This CDR3 comprises 14 residues. CDR3 nucleotides: TGCGCCAGCAGCTTATCGGGTCCGCCGGAGACCCAGTACTTC. Its protein product is CASSLSGPPETQYF.

This chain joins TRBV15 and TRBJ1-4; maybe TRBD1 (5 bases). The CDR3 loop spans 12 amino acids. Germline CDR1 and CDR2: LNHNV and YYDKDF (reference sequence). V was shortened by 2 bases and J by 7 bases, with 5 bases between the two germline ends. The CDR3 DNA reads as TGTGCCACCAGCAGACAGGGTGAAAAACTGTTTTTT. Its translation: CATSRQGEKLFF.

This chain links TRBV25-1 with TRBJ1-2; 8 nucleotides line up with TRBD1. The ends lost 3 bases at V and 5 bases at J; junction bases unmatched: 14. The germline V gene encodes CDR1 MGHDK and CDR2 SYGVNS. The CDR3 runs to 17 residues. CDR3 nucleotide sequence: TGTGCCAGCAGTGACCTAAAACGCCGGGACAGGCCTTATGGCTACACCTTC. It translates to CASSDLKRRDRPYGYTF.

This clone was seen only a few times. This chain uses TRBV7-9 with TRBJ2-7, with TRBD1 identical over 7 bases. Germline CDR1 reads SEHNR; CDR2 reads FQNEAQ (reference sequence). The CDR3 spans 13 residues. V shed 5 bases, J shed 6 bases, and the junction held 7 bases outside the gene matches. CDR3 nucleotides: TGTGCCAGCAGCGGACAGGCCGTGGGCGAGCAGTACTTC. As protein: CASSGQAVGEQYF.